This T cell receptor (beta chain) was recovered during a study of graft-versus-host responses after intestinal transplantation. For the study at large: Grafts were multivisceral, liver-intestinal, or isolated intestinal. The study gave all recipients anti-thymocyte globulin induction, then tacrolimus and steroids for about 3 years. Overall study results and limits: Early post-transplant HvG declines tracked with peak circulating GvH clone levels.

The repertoire was sequenced with immunoSEQ multiplex PCR; TCRdb's copy has only in-frame clones and lacks some. The sample contains 90,000 to 150,000 clones, 85% to 95% of which appear only once. This clone was observed a single time. Its antigen remains unidentified. Here the sequenced sample was unstimulated CD8+ T cells sorted from spleen or lymph node cells, taken before intestinal transplant. The receptor's source is a human donor who received an intestinal transplant.

Here the CDR3 reads CASRIKTGYNEQFF. The CDR3, as DNA: TGTGCCAGCAGGATTAAGACGGGTTACAATGAGCAGTTCTTC. The chain combines TRBV13 with TRBJ2-1; no definite D call. V lost 6 bases to trimming and J lost 4 bases, with 13 bases between them. Germline V gene sequence: CDR1 PRHDT, CDR2 FYEKMQ (reference sequence). The CDR3 runs 14 residues.